Listed here are 12 T cell receptor beta chains from one sample, sequenced in a study of blood T cell repertoires in COVID-19. The method was immunoSEQ multiplex PCR; TCRdb's version includes in-frame clones alone and lacks a portion of them. The sample includes approximately 170,000 clones, more than 80% of them seen just once. Sequencing input: peripheral blood. The receptors derive from a woman aged 55-69 years with COVID-19, enrolled during active disease.

The chain recombines TRBV18 with TRBJ2-7; TRBD1 might be the D (5 bases). CDR1 and CDR2 from the germline V gene are KGHSH and LQKENI. The CDR3 totals 14 residues. V was pared by 2 bases and J by 1 base, with 9 bases between. The CDR3 coding sequence is TGTGCCAGCTCACCAAAGGGGCGTTCCTACGAGCAGTACTTC. Translation: CASSPKGRSYEQYF.

The V call is TRBV18, the J call TRBJ1-2, with D uncertain. Germline V gene data show CDR1 as KGHSH and CDR2 as LQKENI. The CDR3 runs 13 residues. Trimming left V 2 bases short and J 1 base short, with 5 bases between. The CDR3 loop is CASSPGFNYGYTF. Here the CDR3 DNA reads TGTGCCAGCTCACCAGGCTTTAACTATGGCTACACCTTC.

The gene calls are TRBV4-2 and TRBJ1-3; D remains ambiguous. In germline, CDR1 is LGHNA, CDR2 YNFKEQ. V was clipped by 0 bases and J by 0 bases, with 6 bases between them. The CDR3 totals 15 residues. CDR3 bases: TGTGCCAGCAGCCAAGAACTGTCCTCTGGAAACACCATATATTTT. This translates into CASSQELSSGNTIYF.

This clone was seen a single time. J is TRBJ2-3 and V is TRBV29-1, with 7 bases that match TRBD2. In germline, CDR1 is SQVTM, CDR2 ANQGSEA. The CDR3 loop spans 16 amino acids. J was trimmed by 0 bases and V by 1 base; bases with no gene match: 7. The CDR3 sequence: CSVEVLLAVSTDTQYF. In nucleotides, the CDR3 is TGCAGCGTTGAAGTTCTCCTAGCGGTGAGCACAGATACGCAGTATTTT.

The DNA of the CDR3 is TGTGCCAGCAGCTTGAGACGGACAGGGGGCAATCAGCCCCAGCATTTT. Protein sequence: CASSLRRTGGNQPQHF. The chain employs TRBV7-2 and TRBJ1-5, with 9 bases identical to TRBD1. The CDR3 loop spans 16 amino acids. The V gene end was trimmed by 3 bases and the J gene end by 2 bases; junction bases not matched to a gene: 5. CDR1 is SGHTA and CDR2 is FQGNSA in the germline V gene. Full variable domain (rest looked up from reference TRBV7-2 and TRBJ1-5): GAGVSQSPSNKVTEKGKDVELRCDPISGHTALYWYRQSLGQGLEFLIYFQGNSAPDKSGLPSDRFSAERTGGSVSTLTIQRTQQEDSAVYLCASSLRRTGGNQPQHFGDGTRLSIL.

The gene calls are TRBV19 and TRBJ2-5, with a possible D match to TRBD1 (6 bases). CDR3 size: 13 residues. V shed 6 bases and J shed 2 bases, with 10 bases lying between them. Germline V gene lookup returns CDR1 LNHDA and CDR2 SQIVND (reference sequence). The CDR3, as DNA: TGTGCCAGTAGAAAGCAGGGGCAAGAGACCCAGTACTTC. Translated: CASRKQGQETQYF.

Of note for this clone: The same CDR3 arises from other DNA sequences in this sample as well. This chain's CDR3 is CASSTLLTSGGPYNEQFF. The CDR3 region has the DNA TGTGCCAGCAGCACCTTACTGACTAGCGGGGGACCCTACAATGAGCAGTTCTTC. This chain links TRBV5-4 with TRBJ2-1; 12 positions agree with TRBD2. CDR3 length: 18 amino acids. The germline V gene has CDR1 SGHNT and CDR2 YYREEE (reference sequence). J gave up 2 bases and V 4 bases, and 10 bases lay outside the gene matches. Full variable domain (rest looked up from reference TRBV5-4 and TRBJ2-1): ETGVTQSPTHLIKTRGQQVTLRCSSQSGHNTVSWYQQALGQGPQFIFQYYREEENGRGNFPPRFSGLQFPNYSSELNVNALELDDSALYLCASSTLLTSGGPYNEQFFGPGTRLTVL.

This chain links TRBV25-1 with TRBJ1-2; D is possibly TRBD1 (6 bases). Germline values: CDR1 MGHDK, CDR2 SYGVNS. The CDR3 runs to 14 residues. Trimming stripped 5 bases from V and 5 bases from J, with 15 bases between. The CDR3 coding sequence is TGTGCCAGCAGTCCAGCAGGGGTTCAGTATGGCTACACCTTC. It translates to CASSPAGVQYGYTF.

This clone showed up just once. J is TRBJ2-3 and V is TRBV12-3 or TRBV12-4; D is unresolved. The V end was cut by 6 bases, the J end by 2 bases, with 9 bases between. The CDR3 consists of 13 residues. CDR3 loop: CASRAQATDTQYF. CDR3 bases: TGTGCCAGCAGGGCTCAGGCCACAGATACGCAGTATTTT.

V is TRBV4-3 and J is TRBJ2-3, with 8 bases fitting TRBD1. This CDR3 spans 15 amino acids. The germline V gene has CDR1 LGHNA and CDR2 YSLEER. V lost 1 base and J lost 6; bases outside the gene matches: 6. CDR3 amino acids: CASSQGRTGWDTQYF. The CDR3 DNA follows: TGCGCCAGCAGCCAAGGTCGGACAGGGTGGGATACGCAGTATTTT.

The gene calls are TRBV19 and TRBJ1-3; D is ambiguous. V lost 5 bases, J lost 2 bases, and 10 bases lay in between. The CDR3 runs 14 residues. CDR1 LNHDA and CDR2 SQIVND come from the germline V gene (reference sequence). The CDR3 coding sequence is TGTGCCAGTAGTTTGGCGGGCCCTGGAAACACCATATATTTT. Translated: CASSLAGPGNTIYF.

The rearrangement uses TRBV7-2 and TRBJ1-2; 8 nucleotides match TRBD1. CDR3 length: 16 amino acids. Per the germline V gene, CDR1 is SGHTA and CDR2 is FQGNSA. Losses at the gene ends were 0 bases for V and 5 bases for J; bases not matched to a gene: 8. CDR3 sequence (DNA): TGTGCCAGCAGCTTAGCAGGGAAACAGGGGGTGTATGGCTACACCTTC. This gives the protein CASSLAGKQGVYGYTF.